Below, one T cell receptor (beta chain) is given with its context. This sample was included in a study of blood T cells in healthy people across ages. The CDR3 loop spans 12 amino acids. V shed 5 bases and J shed 9 bases, with 16 bases lying between them. Germline-derived CDR1 and CDR2 are DFQATT and SNEGSKA (reference sequence). Using a J-beta primer mix together with a sample-barcoded 5' primer, a second PCR was run for roughly 6 to 11 cycles. All samples yielded 2.5 million or more CDR3-containing paired-end reads. TCRdb re-analysed the 5' RACE reads in MiXCR, keeping a single row per CDR3 protein. Of some 1,000,000 distinct CDR3 sequences listed, around 25% were seen once; the top ten hold approximately 0.75%. These data also featured in a second study, about T cells of mothers and their children. That investigation notes: Per mother, over 8 million TCR beta CDR3 reads were obtained; per child, approximately 3.2 million.

The specimen sequenced was blood. The chain uses TRBV20-1 and TRBJ1-2; D may be TRBD1 (6 bases). This TCR was sampled from a girl aged 2 to 10 in good health. The CDR3 loop reads CSAGTRGWSYTF. CDR3 nucleotides: TGCAGTGCTGGGACAAGAGGTTGGAGCTACACCTTC.